The source of this TCR beta chain is a study of shared clonotypes between healthy human individuals. Study-level points and caveats: Non-shared clonotypes were found to have lower generation probabilities than the clonotypes that were shared by all four of the sorted-subset donors.

In the case of this clone: What it binds is unknown. The sample carries other DNA sequences with the same CDR3.

All the donors were Caucasian adults who lived in Nashville, Tennessee. Per the study methods: Without quality scores, immunoSEQ junctional reads could not be filtered like full-length reads. This table comes from immunoSEQ multiplex PCR, and its TCRdb copy is limited to in-frame clones, with some not included. Clonal size and the V and J genes are those of that table, whereas D and trimming came from the DNA. The table includes about 2.4 million clones, approximately 94% detected once. The CDR3 extends over 13 amino acids. V lost 5 bases and J 2 bases, leaving 9 bases between the germline ends. Per germline, CDR1 SGHAT and CDR2 FQNNGV.

This sequence originates from a man younger than 30 in good health. The V call is TRBV11-2, the J call TRBJ1-1; no clear D gene. Sequences were obtained from naive CD4+ T cells sorted from blood. Subset specified: CD45RA+ positively selected. The CDR3 here is CASSPTDNTEAFF. In DNA, the CDR3 is TGTGCCAGCAGCCCAACAGACAACACTGAAGCTTTCTTT.